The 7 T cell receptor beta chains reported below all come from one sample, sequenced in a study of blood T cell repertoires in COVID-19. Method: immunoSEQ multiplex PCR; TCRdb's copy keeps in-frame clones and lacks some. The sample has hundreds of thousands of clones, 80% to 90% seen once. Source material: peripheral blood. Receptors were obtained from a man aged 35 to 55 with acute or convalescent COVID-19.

The CDR3 protein is CASSDRQGGEKLFF. In DNA, the CDR3 is TGTGCCAGCAGTGACAGACAGGGGGGTGAAAAACTGTTTTTT. The chain combines TRBV6-1 with TRBJ1-4; 9 bases map to TRBD1. Germline V lookup: CDR1 MNHNS, CDR2 SASEGT. The V and J ends lost 3 bases and 7 bases, in that order; junction bases with no gene match: 3. The CDR3 is 14 amino acids.

The CDR3 bases are TGTGCCTGCAATCCAGGGAACGATGCTGGAAACACCATATATTTT. This translates into CACNPGNDAGNTIYF. The genes are TRBV30 and TRBJ1-3, with a tentative D call TRBD1 (5 bases). Germline assignment: CDR1 GTSNPN and CDR2 SVGIG (reference sequence). V was pared by 6 bases and J by 2 bases, with 17 bases between. There are 15 residues in the CDR3. Drawing the rest from reference TRBV30 and TRBJ1-3, the complete variable domain is SQTIHQWPATLVQPVGSPLSLECTVEGTSNPNLYWYRQAAGRGLQLLFYSVGIGQISSEVPQNLSASRPQDRQFILSSKKLLLSDSGFYLCACNPGNDAGNTIYFGEGSWLTVV.

CDR3: CASSHSREQYF. CDR3 in DNA: TGCGCCAGCAGCCATTCTCGGGAGCAGTACTTC. The chain couples TRBV10-2 to TRBJ2-7, with unresolved D. V dropped 6 bases and J dropped 7 bases, with 10 bases sitting between them. Germline CDR1 and CDR2: WSHSY and SAAADI. This CDR3 spans 11 amino acids.

The CDR3 loop is CASSLGGTSNTEAFF. CDR3 coding DNA: TGTGCCAGCAGCTTAGGAGGAACGTCGAACACTGAAGCTTTCTTT. The chain has TRBV7-6 and TRBJ1-1; no clear D. The germline gives CDR1 SGHVS, CDR2 FNYEAQ. This CDR3 comprises 15 residues. The V end was cut by 1 base, the J end by 1 base, with 10 bases between. The full variable domain, rest sourced from reference TRBV7-6 and TRBJ1-1, is GAGVSQSPRYKVTKRGQDVALRCDPISGHVSLYWYRQALGQGPEFLTYFNYEAQQDKSGLPNDRFSAERPEGSISTLTIQRTEQRDSAMYRCASSLGGTSNTEAFFGQGTRLTVV.

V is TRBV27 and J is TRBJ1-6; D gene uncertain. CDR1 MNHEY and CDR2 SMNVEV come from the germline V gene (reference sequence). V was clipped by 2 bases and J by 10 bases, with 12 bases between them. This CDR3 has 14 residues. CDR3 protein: CASSLSRAGSPLHF. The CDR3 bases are TGTGCCAGCAGTTTAAGTAGGGCGGGGTCACCCCTCCACTTT.

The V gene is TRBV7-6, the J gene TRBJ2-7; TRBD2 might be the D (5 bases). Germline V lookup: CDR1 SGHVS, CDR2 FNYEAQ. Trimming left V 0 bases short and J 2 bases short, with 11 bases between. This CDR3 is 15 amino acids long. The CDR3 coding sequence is TGTGCCAGCAGCTTAGCGCTTGGAGGAGCCTACGAGCAGTACTTC. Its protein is CASSLALGGAYEQYF.

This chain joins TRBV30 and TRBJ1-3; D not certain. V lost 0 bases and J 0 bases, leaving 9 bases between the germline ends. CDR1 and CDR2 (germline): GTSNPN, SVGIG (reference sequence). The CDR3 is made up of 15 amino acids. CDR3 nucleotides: TGTGCCTGGAGTGTTGGGCGACGCTCTGGAAACACCATATATTTT. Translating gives CAWSVGRRSGNTIYF.